This entry features one TCR beta chain sequence. Sequencing used immunoSEQ multiplex PCR; TCRdb keeps in-frame clones, though not all of them. This table holds about 500,000 clones, more than 75% found once. Germline V gene lookup returns CDR1 LGHNA and CDR2 YSLEER. The length of the CDR3 is 20 residues. Trimming cost V 0 bases and J 1 base; bases outside gene matches: 10. These data belong to a study of shared T cell receptors in the human thymus. These data also formed part of another study, on human thymus T cells. That paper states: Thymus was obtained from resections taken during corrective heart surgery.

The V gene is TRBV4-3, the J gene TRBJ2-7; TRBD2 agrees at 15 bases. Sample: thymocytes. This TCR came from a boy younger than two with a congenital heart defect. Here the CDR3 reads CASSQDPGLAGGPGSYEQYF. Here the CDR3 DNA reads TGCGCCAGCAGCCAAGACCCTGGACTAGCGGGAGGGCCGGGTTCCTACGAGCAGTACTTC.